Listed here is a single T cell receptor (beta chain). Per the study methods: Quantification of nucleated cells was approximated via reference gene primer amplification. The table came from immunoSEQ multiplex PCR; TCRdb's copy has only in-frame clones and leaves some out. Clonal size and the V and J genes are those of that table, whereas D and trimming came from the DNA. The table has a few hundred thousand clones, approximately 91% seen once. These data originate in a study of blood T cell repertoires in COVID-19. In terms of age and location, participants ranged from about 18 to 95 years and lived in about 25 US areas. Cohorts were assigned according to the clinical history that participants reported. Trimming at V came to 7 bases and at J to 5 bases, leaving 7 bases not matched to a gene. CDR3 length equals 14 residues. The germline CDR1 and CDR2 sequences are LNHDA and SQIVND (reference sequence).

The clonotype was recovered from a woman between 40 and 55 years old who had recovered from COVID-19. What was sequenced was PBMCs or T cells enriched from blood (not recorded which). The V call is TRBV19, the J call TRBJ1-2, with TRBD1 identical over 10 bases. The CDR3 nucleotides read TGTGCCAGTACCTCGGCGGGACAGGGGTATGGCTACACCTTC. Its protein product is CASTSAGQGYGYTF.